Listed here are 17 T cell receptor beta chains from one sample, sequenced in a study of blood T cell repertoires in COVID-19. Sequencing used immunoSEQ multiplex PCR; TCRdb keeps in-frame clones, though not all of them. The sample includes around 84,000 clones, about 88% of them seen just once. Sequenced: peripheral blood. The receptors here all came from a man older than 75 with active or convalescent COVID-19.

This clone was seen only a few times. This chain links TRBV19 with TRBJ1-5, with a possible D match to TRBD1 (5 bases). This CDR3 has 17 amino acids. The germline V gene encodes CDR1 LNHDA and CDR2 SQIVND (reference sequence). V lost 4 bases and J lost 2, with 18 bases in between. The CDR3 is CASSTPSQGGGNQPQHF. In nucleotides, the CDR3 is TGTGCCAGTAGTACCCCTTCCCAGGGAGGTGGCAATCAGCCCCAGCATTTT.

The genes are TRBV2 and TRBJ2-2; TRBD1 aligns across 9 bases. CDR3 length: 15 residues. Germline CDR1 reads SNHLY; CDR2 reads FYNNEI. Trimming at V came to 7 bases and at J to 6 bases, leaving 9 bases not matched to a gene. CDR3 amino acids: CASKGTGSVAGELFF. Written as DNA, the CDR3 is TGTGCCAGCAAGGGGACAGGGTCGGTCGCCGGGGAGCTGTTTTTT.

This chain connects TRBV24-1 to TRBJ2-2; D might be TRBD1 (6 bases). This CDR3 has 14 amino acids. Trimming removed 9 bases at V and 3 bases at J, with 13 bases between. Germline CDR1 KGHDR, CDR2 SFDVKD. CDR3 nucleotide sequence: TGTGCCACCGGAAGGGGGTTTGACACCGGGGAGCTGTTTTTT. Its protein product is CATGRGFDTGELFF.

The rearrangement joins TRBV5-6 to TRBJ1-4, with D perhaps TRBD1 (5 bases). The germline CDR1 and CDR2 sequences are SGHDT and YYEEEE. There are 16 residues in the CDR3. Trimming cost V 4 bases and J 0 bases, with 13 bases left between them. For the CDR3, the DNA is TGTGCCAGCAGCCGAGGCCCCAGGGCAACTAATGAAAAACTGTTTTTT. The encoded protein is CASSRGPRATNEKLFF. The full variable domain, rest sourced from reference TRBV5-6 and TRBJ1-4, is DAGVTQSPTHLIKTRGQQVTLRCSPKSGHDTVSWYQQALGQGPQFIFQYYEEEERQRGNFPDRFSGHQFPNYSSELNVNALLLGDSALYLCASSRGPRATNEKLFFGSGTQLSVL.

The chain carries TRBV5-6 and TRBJ2-7, with D possibly being TRBD2 (5 bases). Trimming took off 1 base at V and 6 bases at J, with 8 bases between the two ends. Germline-derived CDR1 and CDR2 are SGHDT and YYEEEE. The CDR3 is 12 residues long. The CDR3 coding sequence is TGTGCCAGCAGCTTGCGGGATCGCGAGCAGTACGTC. Residues: CASSLRDREQYV.

The J gene is TRBJ2-3, the V gene TRBV6-2 or TRBV6-3; D uncertain. Germline lookup yields CDR1 MNHEY and CDR2 SVGEGT. The CDR3 spans 17 residues. The ends were cut back, 5 bases at V and 4 bases at J, with 22 bases in the middle. CDR3 region: CASSKRFIARVADTQYF. In DNA form, the CDR3 reads TGTGCCAGCAGTAAGCGATTTATAGCCCGAGTGGCAGATACGCAGTATTTT.

The J gene is TRBJ1-1, the V gene TRBV7-6; TRBD1 matches at 11 bases. The CDR3 covers 14 residues. Germline V gene sequence: CDR1 SGHVS, CDR2 FNYEAQ. V gave up 5 bases and J gave up 4 bases; unmatched junction bases: 3. DNA for the CDR3: TGTGCCAGCAGCAGGACAGGGGGCGGCACTGAAGCTTTCTTT. Translation gives CASSRTGGGTEAFF.

This chain uses TRBV3-1 (or the pseudogene TRBV3-2) with TRBJ2-2, with TRBD2 matching over 11 bases. The CDR3 loop spans 15 amino acids. The V segment lost 2 bases and the J segment 7 bases; nucleotides outside the gene matches: 3. Germline CDR1 LGHDT, CDR2 YNNKEL (reference sequence). CDR3 loop: CASSQITSGSGELFF. The DNA for the CDR3 is TGTGCCAGCAGCCAAATAACTAGCGGGAGCGGGGAGCTGTTTTTT.

V is TRBV2 and J is TRBJ2-3; D uncertain. The CDR3 has 15 amino acids. Trimming removed 5 bases at V and 5 bases at J, with 17 bases between. CDR1 and CDR2 from the germline V gene are SNHLY and FYNNEI. The CDR3 region is CASSFVTQPGDTQYF. DNA of the CDR3: TGTGCCAGCAGTTTCGTGACACAACCCGGAGATACGCAGTATTTT.

The chain combines TRBV7-2 with TRBJ1-2, with 9 nucleotides matching TRBD1. Per the germline V gene, CDR1 is SGHTA and CDR2 is FQGNSA. Trimming cost V 3 bases and J 2 bases; bases outside gene matches: 1. This CDR3 region has 14 residues. The CDR3 spells CASSFGTGNYGYTF. The CDR3 DNA follows: TGTGCCAGCAGCTTTGGGACAGGGAACTATGGCTACACCTTC.

DNA for the CDR3: TGTGCCAGCAGCTTAACCGGGCAGGGTGCTACACCCCTCCACTTT. This encodes CASSLTGQGATPLHF. This rearrangement joins TRBV7-3 to TRBJ1-6, with D possibly matching TRBD1 (5 bases). The CDR3 has 15 amino acids. Germline CDR1 and CDR2: SGHTA and FQGTGA. Trimming took 0 bases from V and 11 from J, leaving 14 bases between them.

V gene TRBV13 combines with J gene TRBJ2-1; TRBD2 agrees at 7 bases. The junction had 10 bases not matched to a gene; V was cut back by 6 bases and J by 2 bases. CDR1 and CDR2 (germline): PRHDT, FYEKMQ (reference sequence). CDR3 size: 16 residues. For the CDR3, the DNA is TGTGCCAGCAGTTATAGGGGTCGGGGGGCCTACAATGAGCAGTTCTTC. This encodes CASSYRGRGAYNEQFF.

This clone was seen more than once but under ten times. This chain connects TRBV5-1 to TRBJ2-5; 7 nucleotides line up with TRBD2. Germline V gene lookup returns CDR1 SGHRS and CDR2 YFSETQ. V trimming: 2 bases; J trimming: 3 bases; junction bases outside the gene matches: 4. CDR3 length equals 14 residues. For the CDR3, the DNA is TGCGCCAGCAGCTTCCCAGCGGGGAAAGAGACCCAGTACTTC. The encoded protein is CASSFPAGKETQYF.

The chain combines TRBV2 with TRBJ1-5; 8 bases agree with TRBD1. This CDR3 is built from 19 residues. V was clipped by 6 bases and J by 2 bases; unmatched bases: 18. The germline gives CDR1 SNHLY, CDR2 FYNNEI. The CDR3 loop is CASSTRRQGRSEGNQPQHF. The CDR3 DNA is TGTGCCAGCAGCACCCGTAGACAGGGGCGAAGTGAGGGCAATCAGCCCCAGCATTTT.

The genes are TRBV19 and TRBJ2-3, with D unclear. The V end lost 3 bases, the J end lost 4 bases, and 8 bases lay between the germline ends. Germline V gene lookup returns CDR1 LNHDA and CDR2 SQIVND (reference sequence). The CDR3 has 13 residues. CDR3 bases: TGTGCCAGTAGTATTAGTGCTGCAGATACGCAGTATTTT. It translates to CASSISAADTQYF.

J is TRBJ2-7 and V is TRBV12-3 or TRBV12-4, with a possible D match to TRBD2 (6 bases). The CDR3 loop spans 13 amino acids. V gave up 1 base and J gave up 6 bases, with 10 bases separating them. The CDR3 region is CASSLVGGSEQYV. The CDR3 bases are TGTGCCAGCAGTTTAGTTGGGGGGAGCGAGCAGTACGTC.

The V gene is TRBV3-1 (or the pseudogene TRBV3-2), the J gene TRBJ1-3; D may be TRBD1 (5 bases). Germline CDR1 LGHDT, CDR2 YNNKEL (reference sequence). V lost 8 bases, J lost 0 bases, and 11 bases lay in between. The length of the CDR3 is 14 residues. This CDR3 reads CASRPTASGNTIYF. The CDR3 DNA is TGTGCCAGCCGACCGACAGCCTCTGGAAACACCATATATTTT.